The 13 T cell receptor beta chains below all came from one sample that was sequenced in a study of Graves' ophthalmopathy and Graves' hyperthyroidism. Amplified material comprised TCR beta CDR3 regions derived from RNA transcripts. The library came from an HTBI-primed first-round RT-PCR and a second-round multiplex PCR. TCRdb re-called the multiplex PCR reads through MiXCR, storing one row per CDR3 protein. The table records roughly 410,000 distinct CDR3 sequences, 15% of them present only once. Sequenced material: peripheral blood. These receptors were collected from a woman between 18 and 30 years old with stable Graves' hyperthyroidism.

This clonotype was counted many times. V usage is TRBV6-2 or TRBV6-3 and J usage is TRBJ2-6, with 8 bases lining up with TRBD2. Germline assignment: CDR1 MNHEY and CDR2 SVGEGT. Trimming took 2 bases from V and 2 from J; bases not matched to a gene: 11. CDR3 length: 19 residues. The CDR3 DNA is TGTGCCAGCAGTTACCCTCTCGGGAGGGTAGGGGCTGGGGCCAACGTCCTGACTTTC. Its translation is CASSYPLGRVGAGANVLTF.

This clonotype was picked up many times. CDR3 loop: CASKRTGDNQPQHF. CDR3 nucleotides: TGTGCCAGCAAAAGGACAGGGGACAATCAGCCCCAGCATTTT. This rearrangement joins TRBV12-3 or TRBV12-4 to TRBJ1-5, with TRBD1 identical over 9 bases. This CDR3 is built from 14 residues. Losses at the gene ends were 7 bases for V and 3 bases for J; bases not matched to a gene: 4.

This chain joins TRBV19 and TRBJ2-6; D may match TRBD1 or TRBD2 (5 bases each). V was cut by 3 bases and J by 2 bases, with 11 bases left in between. Germline V CDR1 and CDR2: LNHDA, SQIVND (reference sequence). CDR3 size: 16 residues. The DNA for the CDR3 is TGTGCCAGTAGTATTGGTGGGGGAGCTGGGGCCAACGTCCTGACTTTC. It is translated as CASSIGGGAGANVLTF.

As regards this clonotype: A much larger clone differs from this one at a single base, so this may be a read error. The chain employs TRBV11-2 and TRBJ2-7; D call uncertain. V was cut by 0 bases and J by 12 bases, with 15 bases left in between. Germline loops: CDR1 SGHAT, CDR2 FQNNGV. CDR3 size: 13 residues. The DNA of the CDR3 is TGTGCCAGCAGCTTAGAGAACACCCACCCCCTGTACTTC. It encodes CASSLENTHPLYF.

This clonotype was recorded at least ten times. The rearrangement links TRBV6-1 to TRBJ1-3, with D unclear. V was clipped by 5 bases and J by 2 bases, with 10 bases between them. Germline CDR1 MNHNS, CDR2 SASEGT. The CDR3 extends over 14 amino acids. The CDR3 DNA reads TGTGCCAGCAGTCAAGACGGTCCTGGAAACACCATATATTTT. Its protein is CASSQDGPGNTIYF.

This clonotype has at least ten counts. The chain employs TRBV6-2 or TRBV6-3 and TRBJ1-2, with 8 nucleotides matching TRBD1. The ends lost 2 bases at V and 4 bases at J; junction bases unmatched: 6. Per germline, CDR1 MNHEY and CDR2 SVGEGT. The CDR3 consists of 15 residues. CDR3 loop: CASSYEDRVSYGYTF. CDR3 in DNA: TGTGCCAGCAGTTACGAGGACAGGGTATCCTATGGCTACACCTTC.

This clonotype was counted ten times or more. A single base separates this from a much larger clone, so it may be a read error. The chain uses TRBV12-3 or TRBV12-4 and TRBJ1-2; 9 bases fit TRBD1. This CDR3 has 16 residues. The CDR3 DNA sequence: TGTGCCGGCAGGCTAAGGGGAGGACAGGGGAACTATGGCTACACCTTC. It yields the protein CAGRLRGGQGNYGYTF.

This clonotype was seen only a few times. The gene calls are TRBV3-1 and TRBJ1-1; TRBD1 is a possible D gene (5 bases). This CDR3 has 14 residues. Looked up from germline, CDR1 is LGHDT and CDR2 is YNNKEL (reference sequence). V lost 2 bases to trimming and J lost 0 bases, with 7 bases between them. The CDR3 bases are TGTGCCAGCAGCCAACCAGGGTTGAACACTGAAGCTTTCTTT. Amino acids: CASSQPGLNTEAFF.

Details on this clonotype: This sequence may be a read error, since a much larger clone differs from it by one base. The rearrangement uses TRBV20-1 and TRBJ1-5, with 9 bases identical to TRBD1. The germline V gene has CDR1 DFQATT and CDR2 SNEGSKA (reference sequence). This CDR3 contains 14 residues. CDR3 DNA: TGCAGTGCTGAGGACAGGGGTGGCAATCAGCCCCAGCGTTTT. Translating it yields CSAEDRGGNQPQRF.

This clonotype was picked up many times. The chain links TRBV6-2 or TRBV6-3 to TRBJ2-2; TRBD2 aligns across 8 bases. CDR3 length: 17 amino acids. Trimming cost V 0 bases and J 9 bases; bases outside gene matches: 12. Germline-derived CDR1 and CDR2 are MNHEY and SVGEGT. The DNA of the CDR3 is TGTGCCAGCAGTTACTCGACGGGGGGGGAGCCGTGGTGGGAGCTGTTTTTT. Amino acid sequence: CASSYSTGGEPWWELFF.

At least ten counts were recorded for this clonotype. V and J are TRBV27 and TRBJ1-3; TRBD1 might be the D (5 bases). Trimming took 3 bases from V and 0 from J, leaving 6 bases between them. This CDR3 region has 14 residues. Germline V gene sequence: CDR1 MNHEY, CDR2 SMNVEV (reference sequence). The CDR3 nucleotides read TGTGCCAGCAGTTTCGACAGCTCTGGAAACACCATATATTTT. Amino acid sequence: CASSFDSSGNTIYF.

This clonotype was recorded at least ten times. This sequence joins TRBV9 and TRBJ1-2; possibly TRBD1 for D (6 bases). V shed 0 bases and J shed 6 bases, with 15 bases lying between them. Germline V gene lookup returns CDR1 SGDLS and CDR2 YYNGEE. This CDR3 region has 15 residues. The CDR3 DNA reads TGTGCCAGCAGCGTAGGGGTGGCAGGGGCGAATGGCTACACCTTC. Translation: CASSVGVAGANGYTF.

In nucleotides, the CDR3 is TGTGCCAGCAGCTTTTCGAGCGGGAGTGGGAGAGAGACCCAGTACTTC. Encoded protein: CASSFSSGSGRETQYF. The chain uses TRBV7-2 and TRBJ2-5; TRBD2 matches at 8 bases. Germline-derived CDR1 and CDR2 are SGHTA and FQGNSA. The CDR3 is 16 amino acids. V was clipped by 3 bases and J by 4 bases; unmatched bases: 10.